What follows describes a single T cell receptor (beta chain). Clones were sequenced by immunoSEQ multiplex PCR, and TCRdb holds only the in-frame ones, with some missing. The sample has more than 70,000 clones; around nine tenths are singletons. This sample is drawn from a study of blood T cell repertoires in COVID-19. Germline V gene data show CDR1 as SGHAT and CDR2 as FQNNGV. Losses at the gene ends were 5 bases for V and 3 bases for J; bases not matched to a gene: 6. This CDR3 has 14 residues. This chain joins TRBV11-2 and TRBJ2-7; 8 bases fit TRBD1. The sequencing input was peripheral blood. The origin of this receptor is a woman older than 75 with acute or convalescent COVID-19. The CDR3 region has the DNA TGTGCCAGCAGCCCGACAGGGGCCGACTACGAGCAGTACTTC. It is translated as CASSPTGADYEQYF.